Below are 11 T cell receptor beta chains sequenced from a single sample in a study of blood T cells in healthy people across ages. A second PCR of about 6 to 12 cycles used a sample-barcoded 5' primer and a J-beta primer mix. TCRdb redid the calling of the 5' RACE reads with MiXCR, one entry per CDR3 protein. The profile shows about 780,000 distinct CDR3 sequences, about 45% of them singletons. Sample: blood. The receptors originated from an elderly man in good health.

This clonotype has at least ten counts. This chain uses TRBV6-2 or TRBV6-3 with TRBJ2-5; 14 bases agree with TRBD2. Germline V gene sequence: CDR1 MNHEY, CDR2 SVGEGT. CDR3 length equals 16 residues. Trimming took 5 bases from V and 4 from J; bases not matched to a gene: 6. The chain's CDR3 is CASSLPGLAGVETQYF. CDR3 bases: TGTGCCAGCAGTCTACCGGGACTAGCGGGAGTAGAGACCCAGTACTTC.

The chain has TRBV24-1 and TRBJ2-5; the D call may be TRBD1 or TRBD2 (5 bases each). In germline, CDR1 is KGHDR, CDR2 SFDVKD. Deletions cut 9 bases from V and 1 base from J, with 11 bases between. The CDR3 consists of 13 residues. The CDR3 spells CATSSGTQETQYF. The CDR3 coding sequence is TGTGCCACCTCTTCCGGGACCCAAGAGACCCAGTACTTC.

CDR3 nucleotide sequence: TGTGCCAGCTCGGACAGGGGCGCGTCGAACAATGAGCAGTACTTC. The encoded protein is CASSDRGASNNEQYF. The chain has TRBV18 and TRBJ2-1; 9 positions agree with TRBD1. The DNA end is more similar to TRBJ2-7, so the J call may be wrong. This CDR3 has 15 residues. Germline V CDR1 and CDR2: KGHSH, LQKENI.

This rearrangement joins TRBV7-2 to TRBJ2-3; D might be TRBD1 (5 bases). This CDR3 comprises 15 residues. Germline CDR1 is SGHTA and CDR2 is FQGNSA. With 4 bases removed from V and 2 bases from J, the gap between germline ends came to 13 bases. CDR3 DNA: TGTGCCAGCAGCTACACAGGTGCCATCACAGATACGCAGTATTTT. Translation gives CASSYTGAITDTQYF.

The chain has TRBV12-3 or TRBV12-4 and TRBJ2-3; TRBD2 matches at 10 bases. The junction had 16 bases not matched to a gene; V was cut back by 3 bases and J by 13 bases. CDR3 length: 16 amino acids. The CDR3 loop reads CASSFVSGGGADVEYF. The CDR3 nucleotides are TGTGCCAGCAGTTTTGTCAGCGGGGGGGGGGCAGATGTGGAGTATTTT.

In its sample, this clonotype was seen many times. This chain uses TRBV27 with TRBJ2-1, with 8 bases that match TRBD2. CDR1 is MNHEY, CDR2 SMNVEV, per germline (reference sequence). The J segment lost 9 bases and the V segment lost 5 bases, leaving 6 bases of the junction unmatched. The CDR3 loop spans 13 amino acids. The CDR3: CASSATSAGEQFF. DNA of the CDR3: TGTGCCAGCAGTGCGACTAGCGCCGGTGAGCAGTTCTTC.

The chain couples TRBV20-1 to TRBJ2-1, with D unclear. This CDR3 has 12 residues. V was cut by 3 bases and J by 5 bases, with 8 bases left in between. Germline CDR1 is DFQATT and CDR2 is SNEGSKA (reference sequence). The DNA of the CDR3 is TGCAGTGCTAGCATCTTAAACAATGAGCAGTTCTTC. This translates into CSASILNNEQFF.

CDR3 region: CATSDPLWTSGGDTQYF. The CDR3 DNA is TGTGCCACCAGTGACCCTCTCTGGACTAGCGGGGGTGATACGCAGTATTTT. The chain uses TRBV24-1 and TRBJ2-3, with 13 bases identical to TRBD2. The CDR3 loop spans 17 amino acids. V lost 4 bases to trimming and J lost 6 bases; unmatched junction nucleotides: 9. The germline V gene has CDR1 KGHDR and CDR2 SFDVKD.

The CDR3 nucleotides are TGTGCCAGCAGCTTAGTGGTGTCAGCAGGCGAGCAGTACTTC. Translated: CASSLVVSAGEQYF. V gene TRBV7-2 combines with J gene TRBJ2-7; D ambiguous. The CDR3 contains 14 residues. The V and J ends lost 1 base and 6 bases respectively, with 13 bases between them. CDR1 and CDR2 from the germline V gene are SGHTA and FQGNSA.

Regarding this clonotype: The junction departs from germline at one end; a sequencing error may be responsible. The chain has TRBV10-3 and TRBJ2-7, with D maybe TRBD2 (5 bases). The germline gives CDR1 ENHRY, CDR2 SYGVKD. The CDR3 runs 13 residues. DNA of the CDR3: TGCGCCATCAGTGAGTCGGGGATCGGCGAGCAGTACTTC. It yields the protein CAISESGIGEQYF.

This clonotype was seen repeatedly, ten times or more. This chain connects TRBV7-2 to TRBJ2-1; D perhaps matches TRBD1 (5 bases). CDR1 is SGHTA and CDR2 is FQGNSA in the germline V gene. With 0 bases removed from V and 1 base from J, the gap between germline ends came to 10 bases. The CDR3 length is 16 residues. The CDR3 protein is CASSLAVGASYNEQFF. CDR3 nucleotides: TGTGCCAGCAGCTTAGCTGTAGGGGCGTCCTACAATGAGCAGTTCTTC.